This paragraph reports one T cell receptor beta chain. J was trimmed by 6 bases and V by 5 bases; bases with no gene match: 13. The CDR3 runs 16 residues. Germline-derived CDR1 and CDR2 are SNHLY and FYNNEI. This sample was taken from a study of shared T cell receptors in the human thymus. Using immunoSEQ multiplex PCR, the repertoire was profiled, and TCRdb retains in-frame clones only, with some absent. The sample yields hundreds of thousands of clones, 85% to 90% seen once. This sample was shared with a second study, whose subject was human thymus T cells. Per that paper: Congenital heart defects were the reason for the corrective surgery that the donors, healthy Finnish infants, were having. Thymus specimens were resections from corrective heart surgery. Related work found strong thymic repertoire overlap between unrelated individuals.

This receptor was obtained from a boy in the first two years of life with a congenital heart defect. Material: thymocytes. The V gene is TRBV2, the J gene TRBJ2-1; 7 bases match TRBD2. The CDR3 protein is CASSPPSSGPPNEQFF. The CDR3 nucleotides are TGTGCCAGCAGTCCTCCCTCTAGCGGACCCCCCAATGAGCAGTTCTTC.